Presented here are 8 T cell receptor beta chains from one specimen sequenced in a study of blood T cell repertoires in COVID-19 (dated by TCRdb to 2020 to 2021). Libraries were built with the immunoSEQ multiplex PCR assay. The table comes from immuneACCESS by way of TCRdb, which keeps in-frame sequences with V and J called. Part of the clones is missing from these tables; in studies checked, under half for an unresolved V gene and the rest for unknown reasons. The sample has 140,000 to 150,000 clones on record, around 87% of them singletons. The ten largest clones capture roughly 4% of the sample. Sample: PBMCs or T cells enriched from blood (not recorded which). These receptors originate from a woman between 40 and 50 years old who had been exposed to COVID-19.

This clone occurred a few times. V usage is TRBV15 and J usage is TRBJ2-3, with D maybe TRBD1 (5 bases). Germline loops: CDR1 LNHNV, CDR2 YYDKDF (reference sequence). Trimming cost V 4 bases and J 0 bases, with 14 bases left between them. This CDR3 is built from 16 residues. The CDR3 nucleotides are TGTGCCACCAGCAAGCTATACGGACAAAGCACAGATACGCAGTATTTT. This translates into CATSKLYGQSTDTQYF.

The chain's CDR3 is CASRRTSVPDTQYF. CDR3 coding DNA: TGCGCCAGCAGGCGGACTAGCGTCCCAGATACGCAGTATTTT. This chain joins TRBV10-2 and TRBJ2-3, with 9 bases lining up with TRBD2. CDR1 is WSHSY and CDR2 is SAAADI in the germline V gene. CDR3 length: 14 amino acids. With 6 bases clipped from V and 4 bases from J, the junction kept 5 bases outside the gene matches.

The V call is TRBV2, the J call TRBJ2-2, with D possibly TRBD1 on 5 matching bases. The CDR3 spans 13 residues. The germline V and J ends were trimmed by 3 bases and 4 bases, with 6 bases remaining between them. CDR1 and CDR2 (germline): SNHLY, FYNNEI. As DNA, the CDR3 is TGTGCCAGCAGTGAGCAGGGCACCGGGGAGCTGTTTTTT. Protein: CASSEQGTGELFF.

This chain uses TRBV4-1 with TRBJ2-1; D not resolved. CDR3 length equals 13 residues. Germline CDR1 and CDR2: MGHRA and YSYEKL. Trimming cost V 2 bases and J 10 bases, with 12 bases left between them. Here the CDR3 reads CASSQSSAVEQFF. CDR3 in DNA: TGCGCCAGCAGCCAAAGCTCCGCGGTCGAGCAGTTCTTC.

The J gene is TRBJ1-3, the V gene TRBV19, with 7 bases fitting TRBD1. The V segment lost 7 bases and the J segment 5 bases; nucleotides outside the gene matches: 5. CDR1 and CDR2 (germline): LNHDA, SQIVND (reference sequence). This CDR3 has 13 amino acids. CDR3 coding DNA: TGTGCCAGTACCGGGACAGATAGAAACACCATATATTTT. As protein: CASTGTDRNTIYF.

The chain carries TRBV28 and TRBJ1-2; TRBD1 agrees at 12 bases. The ends lost 6 bases at V and 8 bases at J; junction bases unmatched: 7. The CDR3 runs 14 residues. The germline CDR1 and CDR2 sequences are MDHEN and SYDVKM. CDR3 DNA sequence: TGTGCCAGCAGCCAGGGACAGGGGGCCGGGGGCTACACCTTC. Its translation is CASSQGQGAGGYTF.

This clone was detected a few times. V usage is TRBV27 and J usage is TRBJ2-5, with TRBD1 matching over 8 bases. Unmatched junction bases numbered 9, after V lost 5 bases and J lost 4 bases. Per germline, CDR1 MNHEY and CDR2 SMNVEV (reference sequence). The CDR3 totals 15 residues. In DNA, the CDR3 is TGTGCCAGCAGTCCCCAAACCGGGACAGGAGAGACCCAGTACTTC. This sequence encodes CASSPQTGTGETQYF.

The chain employs TRBV6-4 and TRBJ1-1; TRBD1 is a possible D gene (6 bases). The germline CDR1 and CDR2 sequences are MRHNA and SNTAGT. The CDR3 sequence is 15 residues long. V lost 2 bases and J lost 3, with 13 bases in between. In DNA form, the CDR3 reads TGTGCCAGCAGTGACCAAGGGACACCCTACACTGAAGCTTTCTTT. Its protein product is CASSDQGTPYTEAFF.